Each of the 13 T cell receptor beta chains below was sequenced from the same sample in a study of early T cells in non-severe SARS-CoV-2 infection. TCRdb reprocessed the 5' RACE reads via MiXCR and lists one record per CDR3 protein. The repertoire has 74,000 or so distinct CDR3 sequences, around a tenth of them found once; the top ten carry 3.5% to 4%. Sample: whole blood. These TCRs come from an adult who was a healthcare worker with PCR-confirmed SARS-CoV-2 infection or an uninfected control (not recorded which).

The chain uses TRBV20-1 and TRBJ2-5, with TRBD2 matching over 8 bases. Per germline, CDR1 DFQATT and CDR2 SNEGSKA (reference sequence). The CDR3 spans 13 residues. The trim removed 1 base at V and 5 bases at J, leaving 3 bases unmatched. CDR3 residues: CSARVAGLETQYF. As DNA, the CDR3 is TGCAGTGCTAGAGTAGCGGGACTGGAGACCCAGTACTTC.

This clonotype was found many times. The genes are TRBV4-2 and TRBJ1-2, with D perhaps TRBD1 (5 bases). Trimming cost V 4 bases and J 4 bases, with 19 bases left between them. The length of the CDR3 is 16 residues. The germline CDR1 and CDR2 sequences are LGHNA and YNFKEQ. This chain's CDR3 is CASSRPGDRKSYGYTF. CDR3 coding DNA: TGTGCCAGCAGCCGTCCAGGAGACAGAAAGAGCTATGGCTACACCTTC.

This clonotype was counted many times. The chain joins TRBV29-1 to TRBJ1-4; D unresolved. V was shortened by 4 bases and J by 5 bases, with 11 bases between the two germline ends. The CDR3 is made up of 13 amino acids. Germline CDR1 SQVTM, CDR2 ANQGSEA. The CDR3 region is CSVAEISNEKLFF. The CDR3, as DNA: TGCAGCGTTGCCGAGATATCCAATGAAAAACTGTTTTTT.

This clonotype was seen a few times. The CDR3 bases are TGTGCCAGCAGCATCGGGGCTAGCATTGGCTACACCTTC. Translating it yields CASSIGASIGYTF. The V and J genes are TRBV11-2 and TRBJ1-2, with TRBD1 as a possible D gene (5 bases). Per the germline V gene, CDR1 is SGHAT and CDR2 is FQNNGV. The V end lost 5 bases, the J end lost 7 bases, and 14 bases lay between the germline ends. The CDR3 extends over 13 amino acids.

This clonotype was counted only a few times. This chain links TRBV5-1 with TRBJ2-2, with a weak D call TRBD1 (6 bases). The CDR3 contains 15 residues. Germline CDR1 reads SGHRS; CDR2 reads YFSETQ. V lost 7 bases to trimming and J lost 0 bases, with 13 bases between them. The CDR3 sequence is CASHPGGANTGELFF. CDR3 DNA: TGCGCCAGCCACCCTGGGGGCGCGAACACCGGGGAGCTGTTTTTT. The full variable domain, completed using reference TRBV5-1 and TRBJ2-2, is KAGVTQTPRYLIKTRGQQVTLSCSPISGHRSVSWYQQTPGQGLQFLFEYFSETQRNKGNFPGRFSGRQFSNSRSEMNVSTLELGDSALYLCASHPGGANTGELFFGEGSRLTVL.

This clonotype was seen at least ten times. The chain employs TRBV30 and TRBJ1-2, with D possibly TRBD1 on 6 matching bases. Trimming removed 6 bases from V and 7 bases from J, with 15 bases in between. This CDR3 comprises 12 residues. Germline V lookup: CDR1 GTSNPN, CDR2 SVGIG (reference sequence). CDR3 sequence: CACRVRDTGYTF. The CDR3 coding sequence is TGTGCCTGCCGCGTCCGGGACACTGGCTACACCTTC.

The table lists this clonotype with many counts. The V call is TRBV20-1, the J call TRBJ1-1; possible D gene TRBD1, 5 bases. Germline V gives CDR1 DFQATT, CDR2 SNEGSKA (reference sequence). Trimming removed 3 bases at V and 6 bases at J, with 8 bases between. The CDR3 is 11 residues long. CDR3 sequence (DNA): TGCAGTGCTAGTTTGGGGGCTGAAGCTTTCTTT. Its translation is CSASLGAEAFF.

This clonotype showed up many times. The chain has TRBV2 and TRBJ2-1, with 9 bases identical to TRBD2. Germline lookup yields CDR1 SNHLY and CDR2 FYNNEI. With V trimmed by 6 bases and J by 4 bases, 19 bases remained unmatched. This CDR3 is 19 amino acids long. In DNA, the CDR3 is TGTGCCAGCAGAAACCCGGGGGTTTCCAGCGGGGGGTTGTACAATGAGCAGTTCTTC. Translating gives CASRNPGVSSGGLYNEQFF.

The V call is TRBV7-8, the J call TRBJ2-7, with D tentatively TRBD1 (5 bases). The germline gives CDR1 SGHVS, CDR2 FQNEAQ. The CDR3 sequence is 14 residues long. V lost 2 bases, J lost 6 bases, and 14 bases lay in between. The CDR3 DNA sequence: TGTGCCAGCAGCTTAAGACAGCAGTTCGCCGAGCAGTACTTC. As protein: CASSLRQQFAEQYF. The whole variable domain, remainder taken from reference TRBV7-8 and TRBJ2-7, is GAGVSQSPRYKVAKRGQDVALRCDPISGHVSLFWYQQALGQGPEFLTYFQNEAQLDKSGLPSDRFFAERPEGSVSTLKIQRTQQEDSAVYLCASSLRQQFAEQYFGPGTRLTVT.

This clonotype was detected ten times or more. The chain joins TRBV18 to TRBJ2-7; D perhaps matches TRBD1 (6 bases). The germline V and J ends were trimmed by 6 bases and 7 bases, with 16 bases remaining between them. Germline V gene sequence: CDR1 KGHSH, CDR2 LQKENI. The CDR3 is 13 amino acids. The CDR3: CASSPIGQGEQYF. In DNA, the CDR3 is TGTGCCAGCTCTCCCATCGGGCAGGGGGAGCAGTACTTC.

This clonotype was seen more than once but under ten times. The DNA for the CDR3 is TGTGCCAGCAGCCAAGTTGGGACTGCTGAAGCTTTCTTT. This gives the protein CASSQVGTAEAFF. The V call is TRBV4-2, the J call TRBJ1-1, with D perhaps TRBD1 (5 bases). The germline V gene has CDR1 LGHNA and CDR2 YNFKEQ. V gave up 1 base and J gave up 6 bases, with 9 bases separating them. The CDR3 has 13 residues.

This clonotype appeared many times. The chain combines TRBV5-1 with TRBJ2-2, with 10 bases aligning to TRBD1. Trimming at V came to 4 bases and at J to 8 bases, leaving 11 bases not matched to a gene. CDR1 is SGHRS and CDR2 is YFSETQ in the germline V gene. The CDR3 has 16 amino acids. CDR3: CASSPNPGTGAGELFF. The CDR3 DNA reads TGCGCCAGCAGCCCCAACCCCGGGACAGGGGCAGGGGAGCTGTTTTTT.

In its sample, this clonotype was seen many times. The chain uses TRBV14 and TRBJ1-1; no firm D call. The V gene's germline CDR1 is SGHDN and CDR2 FVKESK. The CDR3 runs 13 residues. V shed 1 base and J shed 5 bases, with 8 bases lying between them. CDR3 sequence: CASSQGRWTEAFF. CDR3 sequence (DNA): TGTGCCAGCAGCCAAGGGAGATGGACTGAAGCTTTCTTT.